The next 17 T cell receptor beta chains were all read from a single sample in a study of blood T cell repertoires in COVID-19. Assay: immunoSEQ multiplex PCR; the TCRdb copy retains only in-frame clones and omits some. The sample yields 150,000 to 200,000 clones, 80% to 90% seen once. Specimen: PBMCs or T cells enriched from blood (not recorded which). The receptors were sampled from a woman under 30 who had recovered from COVID-19.

The chain joins TRBV19 to TRBJ2-7; the D gene is possibly TRBD1 (5 bases). This CDR3 comprises 15 residues. Germline V gene sequence: CDR1 LNHDA, CDR2 SQIVND (reference sequence). The V gene lost 1 base and the J gene lost 3 bases, with 13 bases spanning the gap. CDR3: CASSIAPGLDYEQYF. The CDR3 DNA is TGTGCCAGTAGTATAGCCCCAGGGCTAGACTACGAGCAGTACTTC.

The chain joins TRBV6-5 to TRBJ1-2; 9 bases are a match to TRBD1. The CDR3 runs to 16 residues. The junction had 4 bases not matched to a gene; V was cut back by 0 bases and J by 2 bases. CDR1 is MNHEY and CDR2 is SVGAGI in the germline V gene. CDR3: CASSYSTGGRNYGYTF. The CDR3 DNA is TGTGCCAGCAGTTACTCGACAGGGGGTCGGAACTATGGCTACACCTTC.

The chain combines TRBV6-5 with TRBJ2-1, with 9 bases aligning to TRBD1. Losses at the gene ends were 7 bases for V and 4 bases for J; bases not matched to a gene: 8. The CDR3 runs to 15 residues. CDR1 is MNHEY, CDR2 SVGAGI, per germline. The CDR3 bases are TGTGCCAGCAATCTCGAGACAGGGGGTTACAATGAGCAGTTCTTC. Translating gives CASNLETGGYNEQFF.

This chain connects TRBV5-1 to TRBJ2-7, with TRBD2 matching over 10 bases. J gave up 0 bases and V 1 base, and 19 bases lay outside the gene matches. CDR3 length: 21 amino acids. Germline CDR1 and CDR2: SGHRS and YFSETQ. The CDR3 loop reads CASSLFPVTYTSGTSSYEQYF. In DNA form, the CDR3 reads TGCGCCAGCAGCTTGTTCCCTGTTACGTATACTAGCGGGACAAGCTCCTACGAGCAGTACTTC. The entire variable domain, with the rest obtained from reference TRBV5-1 and TRBJ2-7, is as follows: KAGVTQTPRYLIKTRGQQVTLSCSPISGHRSVSWYQQTPGQGLQFLFEYFSETQRNKGNFPGRFSGRQFSNSRSEMNVSTLELGDSALYLCASSLFPVTYTSGTSSYEQYFGPGTRLTVT.

The rearrangement uses TRBV5-1 and TRBJ1-1; a weak D match, TRBD1 (5 bases). The CDR3 is 13 amino acids. With 0 bases removed from V and 8 bases from J, the gap between germline ends came to 11 bases. Per the germline V gene, CDR1 is SGHRS and CDR2 is YFSETQ. The CDR3 is CASSLARVEEAFF. CDR3 coding DNA: TGCGCCAGCAGCTTGGCCAGGGTTGAGGAAGCTTTCTTT.

The J gene is TRBJ2-1, the V gene TRBV20-1, with 7 bases fitting TRBD1. Germline V gene lookup returns CDR1 DFQATT and CDR2 SNEGSKA (reference sequence). J gave up 4 bases and V 3 bases, and 24 bases lay outside the gene matches. The CDR3 sequence is 20 residues long. CDR3 DNA sequence: TGCAGTGCTAGTCGGGACCCGGGACAGCTAGAATCCACGATATACAATGAGCAGTTCTTC. Translated: CSASRDPGQLESTIYNEQFF.

The chain employs TRBV29-1 and TRBJ2-5, with D uncertain. CDR1 and CDR2 from the germline V gene are SQVTM and ANQGSEA. V was trimmed by 7 bases and J by 2 bases, leaving 5 bases between them. The CDR3 totals 10 residues. In DNA form, the CDR3 reads TGCAGCGGTGTACAAGAGACCCAGTACTTC. Translated, it gives CSGVQETQYF.

The chain has TRBV5-4 and TRBJ2-4; 9 nucleotides align to TRBD2. CDR3 length: 19 amino acids. V lost 4 bases, J lost 0 bases, and 14 bases stayed unmatched. The germline V gene has CDR1 SGHNT and CDR2 YYREEE (reference sequence). The CDR3 nucleotides are TGTGCCAGCAGCCATCCTAGCGGGGCCCAGTCAGTAGCCAAAAACATTCAGTACTTC. This encodes CASSHPSGAQSVAKNIQYF.

This clone appeared a single time. V and J are TRBV4-1 and TRBJ2-1; 7 nucleotides align to TRBD2. The CDR3 has 17 residues. Germline values: CDR1 MGHRA, CDR2 YSYEKL. J lost 2 bases, V lost 0 bases, and 7 bases had no gene match. The CDR3 loop reads CASSQEGAGRAYNEQFF. The CDR3 DNA reads TGCGCCAGCAGCCAAGAAGGCGCGGGGAGGGCCTACAATGAGCAGTTCTTC.

CDR3 sequence reads: CAAQKTINQPQHF. The CDR3, as DNA: TGTGCCGCACAAAAGACAATCAATCAGCCCCAGCATTTT. The chain links TRBV19 to TRBJ1-5; D is undetermined. Germline lookup yields CDR1 LNHDA and CDR2 SQIVND (reference sequence). The V gene lost 11 bases and the J gene lost 3 bases, with 14 bases spanning the gap. CDR3 size: 13 residues.

The rearrangement joins TRBV16 to TRBJ2-3, with D maybe TRBD1 (5 bases). Germline V gene data show CDR1 as KGHSY and CDR2 as FQNENV. This CDR3 region has 15 residues. Trimming took 4 bases from V and 2 from J, leaving 13 bases between them. CDR3 DNA sequence: TGTGCCAGCAGCCTACTTTCAGGGCTCACAGATACGCAGTATTTT. Amino acid sequence: CASSLLSGLTDTQYF.

This sequence joins TRBV7-8 and TRBJ1-2; D unclear. This CDR3 is 18 amino acids long. Deletions cut 5 bases from V and 1 base from J, with 23 bases between. The V gene's germline CDR1 is SGHVS and CDR2 FQNEAQ. Here the CDR3 reads CASSPGVAGSLLNYGYTF. The CDR3 DNA is TGTGCCAGCAGCCCCGGAGTTGCGGGATCCCTTCTTAACTATGGCTACACCTTC.

The count of this clone is one. The chain joins TRBV4-1 to TRBJ2-1; weak D call: TRBD2 (7 bases). V shed 6 bases and J shed 7 bases, with 16 bases lying between them. The length of the CDR3 is 14 residues. CDR1 MGHRA and CDR2 YSYEKL come from the germline V gene. CDR3 in DNA: TGCGCCAGCAGTCCCTCGGGGGGCATGAATGAGCAGTTCTTC. Protein: CASSPSGGMNEQFF.

The chain is built from TRBV7-6 and TRBJ1-6; the D gene is possibly TRBD1 (6 bases). The V end was cut by 4 bases, the J end by 7 bases, with 29 bases between. This CDR3 comprises 20 residues. Germline V CDR1 and CDR2: SGHVS, FNYEAQ. CDR3 amino acids: CASSYTADRSGGRANSPLHF. Here the CDR3 DNA reads TGTGCCAGCAGCTATACGGCGGACCGGTCGGGGGGCAGGGCGAATTCACCCCTCCACTTT.

This chain joins TRBV29-1 and TRBJ2-6; D is unclear. The V end lost 4 bases, the J end lost 2 bases, and 9 bases lay between the germline ends. There are 14 residues in the CDR3. Germline lookup yields CDR1 SQVTM and CDR2 ANQGSEA. As DNA, the CDR3 is TGCAGCGTTGTCCCTCTAGCTGGGGCCAACGTCCTGACTTTC. Translating gives CSVVPLAGANVLTF.

The CDR3 is CASSYGGARAGNTIYF. Written as DNA, the CDR3 is TGTGCCAGCAGTTATGGGGGGGCCCGCGCTGGAAACACCATATATTTT. This sequence joins TRBV6-5 and TRBJ1-3; a possible D gene is TRBD1 (6 bases). The length of the CDR3 is 16 residues. Germline V gene lookup returns CDR1 MNHEY and CDR2 SVGAGI. The ends were cut back, 3 bases at V and 2 bases at J, with 14 bases in the middle.

The chain links TRBV11-3 to TRBJ2-6; D call uncertain. Germline V CDR1 and CDR2: SGHNT, YENEEA. V shed 1 base and J shed 4 bases, with 14 bases lying between them. CDR3 length equals 17 residues. The CDR3 region is CASSLAGVNSGANVLTF. The DNA for the CDR3 is TGTGCCAGCAGCTTAGCAGGCGTCAACTCGGGGGCCAACGTCCTGACTTTC.